The clone carrying this T cell receptor (beta chain) was detected many times. Its antigen is not identified. TCRdb re-called the 5' RACE reads with MiXCR, one entry per CDR3 protein. The sample has hundreds of thousands of distinct CDR3 sequences, 12% to 15% seen once; the top ten hold over 20%. There are 15 residues in the CDR3. Germline V gives CDR1 SGHTA, CDR2 FQGNSA. V lost 1 base, J lost 2 bases, and 11 bases lay in between. This entry belongs to a study of T-cell memory formation after mild COVID-19. General observations from the study: Mainly CM and EM harbored the contracting CD4+ clones; mainly EMRA harbored the CD8+ ones. A balance of CD4 and CD8 characterized clones contracting day 15 to 85, whereas later expanders leaned CD4+.

The sequenced sample was PBMCs or a T cell subset sorted from them (not recorded which). The TCR comes from a man between 18 and 29 years old who had mild COVID-19 (a few samples of this study predate the infection). Cell type and time point are not known. The genes are TRBV7-2 and TRBJ2-5; D might be TRBD1 (5 bases). CDR3 residues: CASSLEWGRQETQYF. The DNA of the CDR3 is TGTGCCAGCAGCTTAGAGTGGGGCAGACAAGAGACCCAGTACTTC.